The 27 T cell receptor beta chains below all came from one sample that was sequenced in a study of T cell changes during pregnancy in multiple sclerosis. Data came from immunoSEQ multiplex PCR; TCRdb stores just in-frame clones and leaves some out. The profile shows roughly 100,000 clones, roughly 92% of them singletons. The starting material was peripheral blood, obtained after pregnancy. The receptors originated from a female donor with multiple sclerosis, enrolled in a pregnancy study.

The CDR3 here is CASSSGTFTTGELFF. The CDR3 DNA follows: TGTGCCAGCAGCTCGGGGACTTTTACCACCGGGGAGCTGTTTTTT. The J gene is TRBJ2-2, the V gene TRBV11-2; D is possibly TRBD2 (6 bases). The CDR3 totals 15 residues. Trimming left V 4 bases short and J 4 bases short, with 13 bases between. Germline V gives CDR1 SGHAT, CDR2 FQNNGV.

The CDR3 sequence: CSVSLAGGGTGELFF. The CDR3 coding sequence is TGCAGCGTTTCCCTAGCGGGAGGCGGCACCGGGGAGCTGTTTTTT. The V call is TRBV29-1, the J call TRBJ2-2, with 11 bases identical to TRBD2. Germline V gene lookup returns CDR1 SQVTM and CDR2 ANQGSEA. This CDR3 has 15 residues. The ends lost 5 bases at V and 4 bases at J; junction bases unmatched: 6.

The chain employs TRBV19 and TRBJ1-2; 10 nucleotides match TRBD1. V lost 5 bases, J lost 3 bases, and 6 bases stayed unmatched. Germline-derived CDR1 and CDR2 are LNHDA and SQIVND (reference sequence). The CDR3 extends over 15 amino acids. This chain's CDR3 is CASSQTGGADYGYTF. The CDR3, as DNA: TGTGCCAGTAGTCAGACAGGGGGCGCAGACTATGGCTACACCTTC. Looking up the rest from reference TRBV19 and TRBJ1-2 gives the full variable domain: DGGITQSPKYLFRKEGQNVTLSCEQNLNHDAMYWYRQDPGQGLRLIYYSQIVNDFQKGDIAEGYSVSREKKESFPLTVTSAQKNPTAFYLCASSQTGGADYGYTFGSGTRLTVV.

This rearrangement joins TRBV6-6 to TRBJ1-5; D unresolved. Germline V gene lookup returns CDR1 MNHNY and CDR2 SVGAGI (reference sequence). Trimming removed 2 bases from V and 9 bases from J, with 14 bases in between. The CDR3 is 14 residues long. The CDR3 coding sequence is TGTGCCAGCAGTTACGGAGGCCTTCCGACGCCCCAGCATTTT. Its protein product is CASSYGGLPTPQHF.

This sequence joins TRBV30 and TRBJ2-3, with TRBD1 matching 11 bases. The CDR3 covers 15 residues. Germline V lookup: CDR1 GTSNPN, CDR2 SVGIG (reference sequence). V shed 3 bases and J 5 bases; nucleotides not matched to a gene: 7. DNA for the CDR3: TGTGCCTGGAGCACGGACAGGGGGCGCCAAGATACGCAGTATTTT. The encoded protein is CAWSTDRGRQDTQYF.

This chain connects TRBV28 to TRBJ2-2, with TRBD1 as a possible D gene (6 bases). Germline-derived CDR1 and CDR2 are MDHEN and SYDVKM. The CDR3 sequence is 12 residues long. V dropped 7 bases and J dropped 5 bases, with 8 bases sitting between them. The CDR3 DNA reads TGTGCCAGCACCCAGGGGACCGGGGAGCTGTTTTTT. Its translation: CASTQGTGELFF.

V gene TRBV19 combines with J gene TRBJ1-1, with TRBD1 matching over 11 bases. Germline V gene sequence: CDR1 LNHDA, CDR2 SQIVND (reference sequence). This CDR3 has 16 amino acids. V dropped 1 base and J dropped 4; count of bases not matched to a gene: 5. CDR3 amino acids: CASSIGNGTGGTEAFF. CDR3 coding DNA: TGTGCCAGTAGTATAGGGAACGGGACAGGGGGCACTGAAGCTTTCTTT.

V is TRBV28 and J is TRBJ2-7; 8 positions agree with TRBD2. Germline assignment: CDR1 MDHEN and CDR2 SYDVKM. The CDR3 is 16 amino acids. Unmatched junction bases numbered 12, after V lost 6 bases and J lost 2 bases. The CDR3 DNA reads TGTGCCAGCAGCCCAGGAGGAGCGGGGGTTCCCTACGAGCAGTACTTC. Encoded protein: CASSPGGAGVPYEQYF.

J is TRBJ1-5 and V is TRBV7-2; 8 nucleotides line up with TRBD1. After removal of 2 bases from V and 2 bases from J, the junction contained 2 bases not matched to a gene. In germline, CDR1 is SGHTA, CDR2 FQGNSA. CDR3 length equals 15 residues. The CDR3 is CASSLQGAGNQPQHF. The DNA of the CDR3 is TGTGCCAGCAGCTTACAGGGGGCAGGCAATCAGCCCCAGCATTTT.

The rearrangement uses TRBV29-1 and TRBJ2-3, with 8 nucleotides matching TRBD1. The CDR3 runs 12 residues. With V trimmed by 8 bases and J by 7 bases, 8 bases remained unmatched. Germline V CDR1 and CDR2: SQVTM, ANQGSEA. The CDR3 loop is CSIRTGPNTQYF. In nucleotides, the CDR3 is TGCAGCATCCGGACAGGGCCTAATACGCAGTATTTT.

This chain links TRBV10-1 with TRBJ2-7; D remains ambiguous. This CDR3 comprises 13 residues. The germline V gene encodes CDR1 WNHNN and CDR2 SYGVQD (reference sequence). Trimming pared 0 bases from V and 4 bases from J, leaving 7 bases between. The CDR3: CASSESNRYEQYF. The CDR3 coding sequence is TGCGCCAGCAGTGAGTCTAATCGGTACGAGCAGTACTTC.

The CDR3 loop is CAISDIGVYGYTF. CDR3 DNA sequence: TGTGCCATCAGTGACATAGGGGTCTATGGCTACACCTTC. This rearrangement joins TRBV10-3 to TRBJ1-2; a weak D match, TRBD1 (5 bases). The germline gives CDR1 ENHRY, CDR2 SYGVKD. This CDR3 region has 13 residues. V was pared by 3 bases and J by 4 bases, with 9 bases between.

The gene calls are TRBV28 and TRBJ1-2; 7 nucleotides match TRBD1. The CDR3 consists of 15 residues. Germline CDR1 MDHEN, CDR2 SYDVKM. With 2 bases clipped from V and 0 bases from J, the junction kept 3 bases outside the gene matches. The CDR3 is CASSLGTVSNYGYTF. In DNA form, the CDR3 reads TGTGCCAGCAGTTTAGGGACAGTCTCTAACTATGGCTACACCTTC.

The chain uses TRBV29-1 and TRBJ1-1; D possibly corresponds to TRBD1 (5 bases). Trimming left V 8 bases short and J 4 bases short, with 17 bases between. This CDR3 spans 13 amino acids. Germline V gives CDR1 SQVTM, CDR2 ANQGSEA. The CDR3 region has the DNA TGCAGCATCACACCAGGGCTAGGCACTGAAGCTTTCTTT. It codes for CSITPGLGTEAFF. Using reference TRBV29-1 and TRBJ1-1 for the parts outside the CDR3, the full variable domain is SAVISQKPSRDICQRGTSLTIQCQVDSQVTMMFWYRQQPGQSLTLIATANQGSEATYESGFVIDKFPISRPNLTFSTLTVSNMSPEDSSIYLCSITPGLGTEAFFGQGTRLTVV.

Comment on this clone: The junction shows a germline mismatch at one end, possibly a read error. V is TRBV27 and J is TRBJ2-3, with 9 positions matching TRBD2. The CDR3 length is 16 residues. Per the germline V gene, CDR1 is MNHEY and CDR2 is SMNVEV (reference sequence). Here the CDR3 DNA reads TGTGCCAGCAGTTTTCGTGGCGGGAGGGAGACAGATACGCAATATTTT. Translating gives CASSFRGGRETDTQYF.

The rearrangement uses TRBV9 and TRBJ1-2; TRBD1 aligns across 9 bases. The J segment lost 6 bases and the V segment lost 4 bases, leaving 16 bases of the junction unmatched. The CDR3 totals 17 residues. Germline V gene lookup returns CDR1 SGDLS and CDR2 YYNGEE. In nucleotides, the CDR3 is TGTGCCAGCAGCCCACCTCTGGGGGACAGGGTCCGACATGGCTACACCTTC. Amino acid sequence: CASSPPLGDRVRHGYTF. The entire variable domain, with the rest obtained from reference TRBV9 and TRBJ1-2, is as follows: DSGVTQTPKHLITATGQRVTLRCSPRSGDLSVYWYQQSLDQGLQFLIQYYNGEERAKGNILERFSAQQFPDLHSELNLSSLELGDSALYFCASSPPLGDRVRHGYTFGSGTRLTVV.

Written as DNA, the CDR3 is TGTGCCAGCAGCTCTAGCGGGAGGGCGAGTGAGCAGTTCTTC. It is translated as CASSSSGRASEQFF. The V and J genes are TRBV7-6 and TRBJ2-1, with 12 nucleotides matching TRBD2. Germline V gives CDR1 SGHVS, CDR2 FNYEAQ. The CDR3 has 14 amino acids. Trimming took 4 bases from V and 9 from J; bases not matched to a gene: 4. The complete variable domain, with remaining parts taken from reference TRBV7-6 and TRBJ2-1, reads GAGVSQSPRYKVTKRGQDVALRCDPISGHVSLYWYRQALGQGPEFLTYFNYEAQQDKSGLPNDRFSAERPEGSISTLTIQRTEQRDSAMYRCASSSSGRASEQFFGPGTRLTVL.

V and J are TRBV12-5 and TRBJ2-3; TRBD2 agrees at 13 bases. Germline V lookup: CDR1 LGHNT, CDR2 FRNRAP. V shed 0 bases and J 4 bases; nucleotides not matched to a gene: 10. The CDR3 totals 19 residues. The CDR3 DNA reads TGTGCTAGTGGTTTGGTAGGACTAGCGGGGGCCCAGAGTCCAGATACGCAGTATTTT. It specifies CASGLVGLAGAQSPDTQYF.

The chain links TRBV25-1 to TRBJ1-2; weak D call: TRBD1 (6 bases). CDR3 length equals 14 residues. V dropped 3 bases and J dropped 7 bases, with 15 bases sitting between them. Germline values: CDR1 MGHDK, CDR2 SYGVNS. DNA for the CDR3: TGTGCCAGCAGTGATTCAGGGGAAAATCTTGGCTACACCTTC. It encodes CASSDSGENLGYTF.

V usage is TRBV7-9 and J usage is TRBJ1-2; D is unresolved. Germline CDR1 SEHNR, CDR2 FQNEAQ (reference sequence). CDR3 length: 15 residues. V was trimmed by 5 bases and J by 5 bases, leaving 18 bases between them. CDR3 residues: CASSPSATVYYGYTF. The DNA of the CDR3 is TGTGCCAGCAGCCCCTCCGCCACGGTATATTATGGCTACACCTTC.

This clone occurred once. The chain couples TRBV5-1 to TRBJ2-7; TRBD2 matches at 11 bases. V trimming: 4 bases; J trimming: 0 bases; junction bases outside the gene matches: 9. Germline-derived CDR1 and CDR2 are SGHRS and YFSETQ. The CDR3 sequence is 17 residues long. This CDR3 is CASSDPGLAESSYEQYF. DNA for the CDR3: TGCGCCAGCAGCGACCCGGGACTAGCGGAGAGCTCCTACGAGCAGTACTTC.

This chain links TRBV5-1 with TRBJ1-1, with a weak D call TRBD1 (5 bases). This CDR3 comprises 13 residues. Germline V gene sequence: CDR1 SGHRS, CDR2 YFSETQ. Trimming took off 4 bases at V and 2 bases at J, with 9 bases between the two ends. The CDR3 DNA is TGCGCCAGCAGCCAGGACACCAACACTGAAGCTTTCTTT. Translating gives CASSQDTNTEAFF. Based on the CDR3 plus reference TRBV5-1 and TRBJ1-1, the full variable domain is KAGVTQTPRYLIKTRGQQVTLSCSPISGHRSVSWYQQTPGQGLQFLFEYFSETQRNKGNFPGRFSGRQFSNSRSEMNVSTLELGDSALYLCASSQDTNTEAFFGQGTRLTVV.

This clone came up once. The chain couples TRBV10-2 to TRBJ1-5; maybe TRBD1 (5 bases). The germline V and J ends were trimmed by 6 bases and 0 bases, with 9 bases remaining between them. The CDR3 consists of 14 residues. Germline V CDR1 and CDR2: WSHSY, SAAADI. Here the CDR3 reads CASSRGVSNQPQHF. Written as DNA, the CDR3 is TGCGCCAGCAGCCGGGGGGTTAGCAATCAGCCCCAGCATTTT.

V is TRBV19 and J is TRBJ2-5; 12 nucleotides match TRBD1. The V gene's germline CDR1 is LNHDA and CDR2 SQIVND (reference sequence). The ends lost 5 bases at V and 5 bases at J; junction bases unmatched: 6. There are 15 residues in the CDR3. DNA for the CDR3: TGTGCCAGTAGTTTAGGGACAGGGGGCGAGGAGACCCAGTACTTC. Protein product: CASSLGTGGEETQYF.

The rearrangement uses TRBV10-3 and TRBJ2-3; a weak D match, TRBD1 (5 bases). With 3 bases removed from V and 5 bases from J, the gap between germline ends came to 9 bases. Looked up from germline, CDR1 is ENHRY and CDR2 is SYGVKD. The CDR3 is made up of 13 amino acids. This chain's CDR3 is CAISDPGKDTQYF. The CDR3 nucleotides are TGTGCCATCAGTGATCCAGGGAAAGATACGCAGTATTTT.

The chain uses TRBV7-9 and TRBJ1-2; TRBD1 agrees at 9 bases. The length of the CDR3 is 13 residues. Germline-derived CDR1 and CDR2 are SEHNR and FQNEAQ (reference sequence). Trimming at V came to 6 bases and at J to 7 bases, leaving 6 bases not matched to a gene. The DNA of the CDR3 is TGTGCCAGCAGTCAACAGGGGGCGCGTGGCTACACCTTC. Translation gives CASSQQGARGYTF.

The chain links TRBV28 to TRBJ1-3, with D unresolved. Between the trimmed V and J ends, which lost 8 bases and 4 bases, there was a span of 9 bases. In germline, CDR1 is MDHEN, CDR2 SYDVKM. The CDR3 is 12 amino acids. CDR3 sequence reads: CASGYEGNTIYF. The CDR3 region has the DNA TGTGCCAGCGGTTATGAGGGAAACACCATATATTTT.